A selection of T cell receptor beta chains follows, all from one sample in a study of regulatory T cells in long-lasting Graves disease. TCRdb reprocessed the multiplex PCR reads via MiXCR and lists one record per CDR3 protein. The table includes hundreds of thousands of distinct CDR3 sequences, approximately 16% detected once. These data were also filed under a second study, of T cells in Graves' hyperthyroidism and ophthalmopathy.

The material sequenced was peripheral blood mononuclear cells (PBMCs), taken at new diagnosis, from a patient treated with antithyroid drugs. Every receptor here comes from a man aged 18-30 years with Graves disease. The CDR3 runs from the conserved cysteine through the conserved F or W. The order of the fields is V gene, clone size, D gene, J gene, CDR3 DNA, CDR3 protein. D genes are given only for firm matches. The listing skips clone size in some rows; elsewhere it reads once, few, many or a size class.

TRBV6-2/TRBV6-3	few	NA	TRBJ2-2	TGTGCCAGCCCCGGTGAGGTAGTGACCGGGGAGCTGTTTTTT	CASPGEVVTGELFF
TRBV9	NA	TRBD1	TRBJ2-5	TGTGCCAGCAGCGTAGGACAGGGGGCTTGGGAGACCCAGTACTTC	CASSVGQGAWETQYF
TRBV10-3	many	TRBD2	TRBJ2-3	TGTGCCATCAGACCTAGCGGGCCCACAGATACGCAGTATTTT	CAIRPSGPTDTQYF
TRBV11-2	NA	TRBD2	TRBJ2-1	TGTGCCAGCAGGCCCCTAGCGGGAGGGCCTGGCGATGAGCAGTTCTTC	CASRPLAGGPGDEQFF
TRBV12-3/TRBV12-4	NA	NA	TRBJ1-1	TGTGCCAGCAGTCCGTCGTCACAGGGAGGTACTGAAGCTTTCTTT	CASSPSSQGGTEAFF
TRBV28	many	NA	TRBJ1-2	TGTGCCAGCAGTTTACCGGGCAGCCGATTATATGGCTACACCTTC	CASSLPGSRLYGYTF
TRBV10-2	NA	NA	TRBJ2-2	TGCGCCAGCAGTGCGAGCATTACCGGGGAGCTGTTTTTT	CASSASITGELFF
TRBV28	many	NA	TRBJ1-1	TGTGCCAGCAGGGAACTATGGAAGGCTGAAGCTTTCTTT	CASRELWKAEAFF
TRBV10-3	NA	NA	TRBJ1-4	TGTGCCATCAGTGAAGGGGGAGGTCTCGAAAAACTGTTTTTT	CAISEGGGLEKLFF
TRBV11-3	few	TRBD1	TRBJ2-3	TGTGCCAGCAGCTTAGGAGTGAGGGGGCCAGGCACAGATACGCAGTATTTT	CASSLGVRGPGTDTQYF
TRBV6-1	NA	TRBD2	TRBJ2-3	TGTGCCAGCAGGTTTAGCGGGAGAGGGGCAGATACGCAGTATTTT	CASRFSGRGADTQYF
TRBV18	NA	NA	TRBJ2-5	TGTGCCAGCTCCCCCAAGGACCTCCAAGAGACCCAGTACTTC	CASSPKDLQETQYF
TRBV20-1	many	NA	TRBJ2-7	TGCAGTGCTTGGACTTACGTTGAGGGCGAGCAGTACTTC	CSAWTYVEGEQYF
TRBV7-8	many	TRBD2	TRBJ2-1	TGTGCCAGCAGCGACCCTTTACCGGGACTAGCGGGATCATCTGAGCAGTTCTTC	CASSDPLPGLAGSSEQFF
TRBV7-9	many	TRBD1	TRBJ2-3	TGTGCCAGCAGCGCTTGGACAGGCGTCCCCGATACGCAGTATTTT	CASSAWTGVPDTQYF
TRBV7-8	many	TRBD2	TRBJ2-1	TGTGCCAGCAGCTCCTTAGCGGGATCCAGGGACGTGGCAGAGTTC	CASSSLAGSRDVAEF
TRBV4-1	NA	NA	TRBJ1-1	TGCGCCAGCAGCCACCTGGTTGGGCACACTGAAGCTTTCTTT	CASSHLVGHTEAFF
TRBV6-1	many	NA	TRBJ1-5	TGTGCCAGCAGCCCCACGTTCGGGGACGGACAGCCCCAGCATTTT	CASSPTFGDGQPQHF
TRBV28	few	NA	TRBJ1-3	TGTGCCAGTGGAGGGGCCGATGGAAACACCATATATTTT	CASGGADGNTIYF